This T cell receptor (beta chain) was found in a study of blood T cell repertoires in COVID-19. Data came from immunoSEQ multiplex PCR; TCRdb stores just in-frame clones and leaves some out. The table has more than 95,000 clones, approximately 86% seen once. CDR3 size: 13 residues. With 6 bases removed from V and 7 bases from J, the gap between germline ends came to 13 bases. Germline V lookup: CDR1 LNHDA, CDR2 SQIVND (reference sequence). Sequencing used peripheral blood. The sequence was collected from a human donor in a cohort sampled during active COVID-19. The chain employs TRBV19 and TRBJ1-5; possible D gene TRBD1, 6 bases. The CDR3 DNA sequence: TGTGCCAGTAGCCAGGACAGACGCCAGCCCCAGCATTTT. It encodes CASSQDRRQPQHF.